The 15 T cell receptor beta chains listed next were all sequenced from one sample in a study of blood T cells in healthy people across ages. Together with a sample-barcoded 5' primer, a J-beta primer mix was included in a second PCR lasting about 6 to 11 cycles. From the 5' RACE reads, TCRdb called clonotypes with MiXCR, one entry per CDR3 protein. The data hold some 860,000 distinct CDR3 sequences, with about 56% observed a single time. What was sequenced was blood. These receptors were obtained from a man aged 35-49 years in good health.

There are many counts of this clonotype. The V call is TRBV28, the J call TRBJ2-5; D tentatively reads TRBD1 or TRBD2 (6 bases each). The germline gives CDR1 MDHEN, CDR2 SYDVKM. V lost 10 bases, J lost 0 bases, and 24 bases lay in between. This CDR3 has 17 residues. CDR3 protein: CATHSQVLGGYQETQYF. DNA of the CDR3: TGTGCCACCCACAGCCAGGTCCTAGGGGGGTACCAAGAGACCCAGTACTTC.

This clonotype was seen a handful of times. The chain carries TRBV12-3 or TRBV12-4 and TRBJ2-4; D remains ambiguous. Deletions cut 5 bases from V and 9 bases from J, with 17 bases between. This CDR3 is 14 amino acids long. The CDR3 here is CASSPGPQELIQYF. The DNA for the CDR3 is TGTGCCAGCAGTCCGGGTCCCCAGGAGCTCATTCAGTACTTC.

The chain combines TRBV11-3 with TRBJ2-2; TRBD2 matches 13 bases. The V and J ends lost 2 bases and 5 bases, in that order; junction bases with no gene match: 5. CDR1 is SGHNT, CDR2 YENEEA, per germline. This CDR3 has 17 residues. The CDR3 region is CASSLRTSGRGTGELFF. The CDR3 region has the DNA TGTGCCAGCAGCTTAAGGACTAGCGGGAGAGGTACCGGGGAGCTGTTTTTT.

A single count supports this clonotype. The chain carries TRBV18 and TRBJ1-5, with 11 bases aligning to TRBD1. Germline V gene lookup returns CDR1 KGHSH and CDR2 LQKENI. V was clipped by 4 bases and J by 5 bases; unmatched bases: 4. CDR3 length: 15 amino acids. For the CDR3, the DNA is TGTGCCAGCTCACGGACAGGGGGCGAGGATCAGCCCCAGCATTTT. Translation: CASSRTGGEDQPQHF.

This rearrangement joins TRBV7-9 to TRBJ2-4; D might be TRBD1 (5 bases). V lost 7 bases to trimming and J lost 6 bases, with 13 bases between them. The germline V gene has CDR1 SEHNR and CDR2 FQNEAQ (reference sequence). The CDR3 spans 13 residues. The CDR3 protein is CASIKGQGNIQYF. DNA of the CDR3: TGTGCCAGCATAAAAGGGCAGGGAAACATTCAGTACTTC.

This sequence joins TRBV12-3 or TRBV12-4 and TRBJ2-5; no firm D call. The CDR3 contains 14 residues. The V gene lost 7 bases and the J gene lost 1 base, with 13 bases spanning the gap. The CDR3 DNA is TGTGCCAGCAAAAGGGAAGCACTCCAAGAGACCCAGTACTTC. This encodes CASKREALQETQYF.

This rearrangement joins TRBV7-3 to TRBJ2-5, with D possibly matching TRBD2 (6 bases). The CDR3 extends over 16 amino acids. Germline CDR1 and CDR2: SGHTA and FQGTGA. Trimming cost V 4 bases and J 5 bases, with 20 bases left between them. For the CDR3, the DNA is TGTGCCAGCAGCTCGCCGGGACTTCATCCGGGGGAGACCCAGTACTTC. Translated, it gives CASSSPGLHPGETQYF.

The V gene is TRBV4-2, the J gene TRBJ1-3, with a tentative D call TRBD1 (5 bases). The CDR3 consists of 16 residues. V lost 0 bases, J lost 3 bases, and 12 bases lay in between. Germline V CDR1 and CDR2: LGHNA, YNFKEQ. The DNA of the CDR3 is TGTGCCAGCAGCCAAGATCTTGGGGACCTTGGAAACACCATATATTTT. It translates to CASSQDLGDLGNTIYF.

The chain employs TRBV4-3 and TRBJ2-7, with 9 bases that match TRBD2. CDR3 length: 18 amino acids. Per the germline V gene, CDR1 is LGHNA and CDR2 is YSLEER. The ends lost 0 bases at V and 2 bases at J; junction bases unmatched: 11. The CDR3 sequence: CASSQDPPTSGLTYEQYF. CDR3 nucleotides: TGCGCCAGCAGCCAAGATCCGCCAACTAGCGGGCTCACCTACGAGCAGTACTTC.

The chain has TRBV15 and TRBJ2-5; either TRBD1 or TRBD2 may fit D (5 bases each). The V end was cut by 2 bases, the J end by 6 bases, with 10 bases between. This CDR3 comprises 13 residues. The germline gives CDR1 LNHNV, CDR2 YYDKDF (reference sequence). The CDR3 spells CATSRRGEQTQYF. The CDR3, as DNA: TGTGCCACCAGCAGACGGGGCGAACAGACCCAGTACTTC.

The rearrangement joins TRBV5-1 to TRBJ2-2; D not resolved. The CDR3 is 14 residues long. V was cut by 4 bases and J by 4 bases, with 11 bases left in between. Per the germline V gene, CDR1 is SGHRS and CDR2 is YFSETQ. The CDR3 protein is CASSQTTPTGELFF. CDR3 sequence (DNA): TGCGCCAGCAGCCAGACAACCCCCACCGGGGAGCTGTTTTTT.

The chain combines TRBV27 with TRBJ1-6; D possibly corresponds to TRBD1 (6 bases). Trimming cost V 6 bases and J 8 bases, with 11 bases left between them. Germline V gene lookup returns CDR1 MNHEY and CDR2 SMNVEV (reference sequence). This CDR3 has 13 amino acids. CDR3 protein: CASSSQGDSPLHF. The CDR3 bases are TGTGCCAGCAGCTCACAGGGTGATTCACCCCTCCACTTT.

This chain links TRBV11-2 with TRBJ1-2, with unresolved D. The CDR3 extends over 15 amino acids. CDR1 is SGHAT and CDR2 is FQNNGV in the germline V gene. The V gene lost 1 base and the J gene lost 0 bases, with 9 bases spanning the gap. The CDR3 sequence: CASSLVRSANYGYTF. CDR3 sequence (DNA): TGTGCCAGCAGCTTAGTGAGGAGTGCTAACTATGGCTACACCTTC.

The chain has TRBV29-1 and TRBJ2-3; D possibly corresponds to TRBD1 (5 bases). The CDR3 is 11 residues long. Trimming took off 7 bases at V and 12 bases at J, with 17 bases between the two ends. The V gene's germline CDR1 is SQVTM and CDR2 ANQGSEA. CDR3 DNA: TGCAGCGCCGAACAAAGACAGATTCAGTATTTT. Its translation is CSAEQRQIQYF.

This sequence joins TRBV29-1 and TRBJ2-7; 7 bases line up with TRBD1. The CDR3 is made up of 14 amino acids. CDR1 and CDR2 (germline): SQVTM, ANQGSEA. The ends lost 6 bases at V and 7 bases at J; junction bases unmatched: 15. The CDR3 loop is CSVGRDSYYNEQYF. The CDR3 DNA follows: TGCAGCGTGGGCCGGGACAGTTACTACAATGAGCAGTACTTC.